The 21 T cell receptor beta chains listed next were all sequenced from one sample in a study of blood T cell repertoires in COVID-19. The protocol was immunoSEQ multiplex PCR, while the TCRdb copy is restricted to in-frame clones and leaves out a portion. The sample lists a few hundred thousand clones, around nine tenths occurring once. Sequencing used PBMCs or T cells enriched from blood (not recorded which). The receptors were gathered from a woman in her sixties or seventies who had recovered from COVID-19.

The rearrangement uses TRBV24-1 and TRBJ2-2, with TRBD2 identical over 9 bases. The CDR3 covers 18 residues. Germline V gene sequence: CDR1 KGHDR, CDR2 SFDVKD. J gave up 0 bases and V 9 bases, and 13 bases lay outside the gene matches. The CDR3: CATSRTKRGASNTGELFF. The DNA for the CDR3 is TGTGCCACCTCTCGGACTAAGCGGGGGGCTTCGAACACCGGGGAGCTGTTTTTT.

V gene TRBV9 combines with J gene TRBJ2-3; 9 positions match TRBD1. Germline trimming cut 0 bases from V and 4 bases from J; bases unmatched to any gene: 6. This CDR3 has 16 residues. Per germline, CDR1 SGDLS and CDR2 YYNGEE. CDR3 sequence (DNA): TGTGCCAGCAGCGTAGTAACAGGGGGCGCCGCAGATACGCAGTATTTT. Translated, it gives CASSVVTGGAADTQYF.

This clone was found once. The chain carries TRBV2 and TRBJ2-5; 10 bases align to TRBD1. Germline CDR1 and CDR2: SNHLY and FYNNEI. The trim removed 1 base at V and 5 bases at J, leaving 4 bases unmatched. CDR3 length: 15 residues. CDR3 residues: CASSEVGTGEETQYF. In DNA, the CDR3 is TGTGCCAGCAGTGAAGTAGGGACAGGGGAGGAGACCCAGTACTTC.

Here the CDR3 reads CASSLPQGVGTEAFF. The CDR3 region has the DNA TGTGCCAGCAGCTTACCACAGGGAGTAGGGACTGAAGCTTTCTTT. This chain uses TRBV7-8 with TRBJ1-1, with D tentatively TRBD1 (6 bases). Germline V lookup: CDR1 SGHVS, CDR2 FQNEAQ. Trimming stripped 2 bases from V and 5 bases from J, with 15 bases between. The CDR3 is 15 residues long.

The chain combines TRBV5-1 with TRBJ2-2; D is unresolved. The CDR3 runs to 16 residues. Trimming removed 0 bases at V and 0 bases at J, with 9 bases between. CDR1 is SGHRS, CDR2 YFSETQ, per germline. CDR3 protein: CASSLDQVANTGELFF. Here the CDR3 DNA reads TGCGCCAGCAGCTTGGATCAGGTGGCGAACACCGGGGAGCTGTTTTTT.

The V and J genes are TRBV25-1 and TRBJ1-5, with D unresolved. CDR1 and CDR2 from the germline V gene are MGHDK and SYGVNS. Trimming removed 5 bases at V and 7 bases at J, with 12 bases between. The CDR3 is 13 residues long. CDR3 loop: CASSTGKGQPQHF. As DNA, the CDR3 is TGTGCCAGCAGTACGGGGAAAGGGCAGCCCCAGCATTTT.

J is TRBJ1-5 and V is TRBV6-6, with a possible D match to TRBD1 (6 bases). Germline V gives CDR1 MNHNY, CDR2 SVGAGI (reference sequence). Trimming pared 2 bases from V and 7 bases from J, leaving 9 bases between. The CDR3 totals 13 residues. The CDR3 here is CASSYGGGQPQHF. In DNA form, the CDR3 reads TGTGCCAGCAGTTACGGGGGCGGGCAGCCCCAGCATTTT.

V and J are TRBV5-1 and TRBJ2-3, with TRBD2 identical over 10 bases. V dropped 0 bases and J dropped 5; count of bases not matched to a gene: 12. Germline V gene data show CDR1 as SGHRS and CDR2 as YFSETQ. This CDR3 is 18 amino acids long. CDR3 nucleotide sequence: TGCGCCAGCAGCTTGGAAGGGAGGATAGCGGGGGGAATAGATACGCAGTATTTT. The encoded protein is CASSLEGRIAGGIDTQYF.

This clone has more than one count but fewer than ten. This chain connects TRBV2 to TRBJ1-1; D is possibly TRBD1 (5 bases). The germline gives CDR1 SNHLY, CDR2 FYNNEI. The CDR3 totals 15 residues. V lost 8 bases and J 11 bases, leaving 27 bases between the germline ends. CDR3 residues: CASAHGDSRTTRAFF. CDR3 DNA sequence: TGTGCCAGCGCCCACGGGGACTCCCGGACAACCCGGGCTTTCTTT.

For this clone: Additional DNA sequences in this sample encode the identical CDR3. This chain connects TRBV6-5 to TRBJ2-5; TRBD1 matches at 9 bases. V shed 6 bases, J shed 3 bases, and the junction held 2 bases outside the gene matches. The V gene's germline CDR1 is MNHEY and CDR2 SVGAGI. This CDR3 is built from 13 residues. The CDR3 nucleotides read TGTGCCAGCAGCCGGGACAGGGAAGAGACCCAGTACTTC. This encodes CASSRDREETQYF.

This chain connects TRBV19 to TRBJ2-1; D is unresolved. This CDR3 contains 14 residues. Germline values: CDR1 LNHDA, CDR2 SQIVND (reference sequence). The V gene lost 8 bases and the J gene lost 11 bases, with 22 bases spanning the gap. DNA of the CDR3: TGTGCCAGTTGTCCCCTGACGGGTACAATGAAGCAGTTCTTC. Protein product: CASCPLTGTMKQFF.

The rearrangement links TRBV7-2 to TRBJ2-7; 8 bases agree with TRBD1. Unmatched junction bases numbered 6, after V lost 0 bases and J lost 2 bases. CDR3 length: 16 residues. Germline CDR1 SGHTA, CDR2 FQGNSA. The CDR3 DNA follows: TGTGCCAGCAGCTTAGCAGGGACAGGAAACCCCTACGAGCAGTACGTC. Amino acid sequence: CASSLAGTGNPYEQYV.

Comment on this clone: The identical CDR3 is also encoded by other nucleotide sequences in the sample. This chain's CDR3 is CASRRDRGTGELFF. DNA of the CDR3: TGTGCCAGCAGACGGGACAGGGGGACCGGGGAGCTGTTTTTT. The chain uses TRBV6-5 and TRBJ2-2; the match to TRBD1 covers 11 bases. Germline V CDR1 and CDR2: MNHEY, SVGAGI. There are 14 residues in the CDR3. V gave up 6 bases and J gave up 5 bases; unmatched junction bases: 2.

This clone occurred once. The chain recombines TRBV9 with TRBJ2-3; 7 bases agree with TRBD2. V gave up 3 bases and J gave up 3 bases; unmatched junction bases: 7. The germline V gene has CDR1 SGDLS and CDR2 YYNGEE. The CDR3 loop spans 15 amino acids. CDR3 residues: CASSATSNRTDTQYF. CDR3 sequence (DNA): TGTGCCAGCAGCGCGACTAGCAATCGGACAGATACGCAGTATTTT.

The chain joins TRBV18 to TRBJ1-4; D is unresolved. CDR3 length equals 14 residues. With 1 base removed from V and 5 bases from J, the gap between germline ends came to 8 bases. Germline V CDR1 and CDR2: KGHSH, LQKENI. The CDR3 sequence: CASSPQSGNEKLFF. In nucleotides, the CDR3 is TGTGCCAGCTCACCACAGTCCGGGAATGAAAAACTGTTTTTT.

The chain carries TRBV3-1 (or the pseudogene TRBV3-2) and TRBJ1-1; maybe TRBD1 (5 bases). The V gene's germline CDR1 is LGHDT and CDR2 YNNKEL (reference sequence). The CDR3 sequence is 13 residues long. Trimming stripped 0 bases from V and 3 bases from J, with 5 bases between. The CDR3 region is CASSQDRDTEAFF. CDR3 DNA: TGTGCCAGCAGCCAAGACAGGGACACTGAAGCTTTCTTT.

This sequence joins TRBV6-2 or TRBV6-3 and TRBJ2-7; the D gene is possibly TRBD2 (5 bases). Germline V CDR1 and CDR2: MNHEY, SVGEGT. CDR3 size: 12 residues. V dropped 5 bases and J dropped 7 bases, with 12 bases sitting between them. The DNA of the CDR3 is TGTGCCAGCAGTCGCCTAGCCCGAGAGCAGTACTTC. Amino acid sequence: CASSRLAREQYF.

This chain links TRBV6-5 with TRBJ2-2; 8 nucleotides match TRBD1. There are 14 residues in the CDR3. Germline CDR1 and CDR2: MNHEY and SVGAGI. J lost 6 bases, V lost 4 bases, and 4 bases had no gene match. The CDR3 here is CASSLGQGPGELFF. DNA for the CDR3: TGTGCCAGCAGTTTAGGACAGGGACCCGGGGAGCTGTTTTTT.

This chain connects TRBV27 to TRBJ1-1; D unresolved. Germline V CDR1 and CDR2: MNHEY, SMNVEV (reference sequence). Trimming cost V 4 bases and J 6 bases, with 12 bases left between them. The CDR3 has 13 residues. Here the CDR3 DNA reads TGTGCCAGCAGTTCACCAGGATTGGCTGAAGCTTTCTTT. It encodes CASSSPGLAEAFF.

J is TRBJ1-6 and V is TRBV3-1 (or the pseudogene TRBV3-2); D may be TRBD1 (6 bases). Trimming removed 4 bases from V and 6 bases from J, with 16 bases in between. Looked up from germline, CDR1 is LGHDT and CDR2 is YNNKEL (reference sequence). The length of the CDR3 is 16 residues. The DNA for the CDR3 is TGTGCCAGCAGCCTGAACCGGGACACTTTTAATTCACCCCTCCACTTT. Amino acids: CASSLNRDTFNSPLHF.

The gene calls are TRBV6-1 and TRBJ2-1; D may be TRBD1 (6 bases). This CDR3 has 15 residues. Trimming took 3 bases from V and 5 from J, leaving 14 bases between them. Germline CDR1 MNHNS, CDR2 SASEGT. The CDR3 nucleotides are TGTGCCAGCAGTGAGAGGCAGGGGACGAACAATGAGCAGTTCTTC. It encodes CASSERQGTNNEQFF.